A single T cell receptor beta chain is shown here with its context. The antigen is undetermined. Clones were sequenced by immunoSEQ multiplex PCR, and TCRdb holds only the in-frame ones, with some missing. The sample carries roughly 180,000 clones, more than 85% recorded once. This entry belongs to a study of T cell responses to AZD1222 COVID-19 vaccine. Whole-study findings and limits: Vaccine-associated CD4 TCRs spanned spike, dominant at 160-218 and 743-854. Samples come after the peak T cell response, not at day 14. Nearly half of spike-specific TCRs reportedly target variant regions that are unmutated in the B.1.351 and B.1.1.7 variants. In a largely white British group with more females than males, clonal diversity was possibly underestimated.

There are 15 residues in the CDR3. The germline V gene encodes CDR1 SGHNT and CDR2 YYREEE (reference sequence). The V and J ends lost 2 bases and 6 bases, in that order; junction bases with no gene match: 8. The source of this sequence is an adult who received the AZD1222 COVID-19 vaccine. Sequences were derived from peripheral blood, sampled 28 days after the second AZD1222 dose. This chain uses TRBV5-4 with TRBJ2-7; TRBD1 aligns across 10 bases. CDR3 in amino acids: CASSFGTGVSSEQYF. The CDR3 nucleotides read TGTGCCAGCAGCTTCGGGACAGGGGTCTCTTCCGAGCAGTACTTC.